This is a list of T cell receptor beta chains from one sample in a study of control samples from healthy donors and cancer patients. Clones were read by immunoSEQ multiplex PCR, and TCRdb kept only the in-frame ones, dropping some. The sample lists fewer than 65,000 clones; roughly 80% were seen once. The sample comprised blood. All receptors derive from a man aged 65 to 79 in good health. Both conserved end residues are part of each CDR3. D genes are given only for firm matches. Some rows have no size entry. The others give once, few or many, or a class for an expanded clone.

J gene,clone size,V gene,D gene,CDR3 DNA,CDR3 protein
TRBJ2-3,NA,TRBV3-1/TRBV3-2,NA,TGTGCCAGCAGCCAAGGGTGGGGGGGCCAAGATACGCAGTATTTT,CASSQGWGGQDTQYF
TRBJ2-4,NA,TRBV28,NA,TGTGCCAGCAGTCCTCCGACAGGATTGGGAAACATTCAGTACTTC,CASSPPTGLGNIQYF
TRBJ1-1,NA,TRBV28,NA,TGTGCCAGCGGTTACGGTGAAGCTAGGGCTGAAGCTTTCTTT,CASGYGEARAEAFF
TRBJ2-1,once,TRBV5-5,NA,TGTGCCAGCAGCTTGGCTGGGCGGGCGGTTGGGAATGAGCAGTTCTTC,CASSLAGRAVGNEQFF
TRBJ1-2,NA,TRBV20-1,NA,TGCAGTGCGAGTGGCCCCTATGGCTACACCTTC,CSASGPYGYTF
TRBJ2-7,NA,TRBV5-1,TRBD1,TGCGCCAGCAGCTTAGGGACAGGGGGCTTCTCCTACGAGCAGTACTTC,CASSLGTGGFSYEQYF
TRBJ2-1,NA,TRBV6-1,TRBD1,TGTGCCAGCAGTGAAGGGACAGGGGGCAATGAGCAGTTCTTC,CASSEGTGGNEQFF
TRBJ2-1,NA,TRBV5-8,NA,TGTGCCAGCAGCCTCCGGGACCATTCTTACAATGAGCAGTTCTTC,CASSLRDHSYNEQFF
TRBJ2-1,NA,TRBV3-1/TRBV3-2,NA,TGTGCCAGCAGCCAAGATATTTTGAGTTACAATGAGCAGTTCTTC,CASSQDILSYNEQFF
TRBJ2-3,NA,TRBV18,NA,TGTGCCAGCTCGCGAAGCACAGATACGCAGTATTTT,CASSRSTDTQYF
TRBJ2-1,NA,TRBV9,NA,TGTGCCAGCAGCGTAGACGGGGTCCCCTACAATGAGCAGTTCTTC,CASSVDGVPYNEQFF
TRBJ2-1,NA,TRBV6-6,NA,TGTGCCAGCAGTTACTCCCGGAGGACCGCCGGGGATGAGCAGTTCTTC,CASSYSRRTAGDEQFF
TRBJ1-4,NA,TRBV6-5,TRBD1,TGTGCCAGCAGTCAGGATGGGACAGGGGATGAAAAACTGTTTTTT,CASSQDGTGDEKLFF
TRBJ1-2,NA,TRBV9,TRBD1,TGTGCCAGCAGCGCCCGGACAGGGAACTATGGCTACACCTTC,CASSARTGNYGYTF
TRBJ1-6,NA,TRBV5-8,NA,TGTGCCAGCAGCCCCCATTGGGGGAATAATTCACCCCTCCACTTT,CASSPHWGNNSPLHF
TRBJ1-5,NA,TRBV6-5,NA,TGTGCCAGCAGTTACGGTCGCAATCAGCCCCAGCATTTT,CASSYGRNQPQHF
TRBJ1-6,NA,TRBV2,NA,TGTGCCAGCAGTGAAGGCTATAAAGGGGCTTTCCCTTCACCCCTCCACTTT,CASSEGYKGAFPSPLHF
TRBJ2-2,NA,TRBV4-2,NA,TGTGCCAGCAGCCAAGAGGTAGGGGGACTCAGCACCGGGGAGCTGTTTTTT,CASSQEVGGLSTGELFF
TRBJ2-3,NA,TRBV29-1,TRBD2,TGCAGCGTTGAAGGTGGGACTAGCGGGATTGGCACAGATACGCAGTATTTT,CSVEGGTSGIGTDTQYF
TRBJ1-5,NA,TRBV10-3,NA,TGTGCCATCAGTATATCTCGGGGCGTAGGCAATCAGCCCCAGCATTTT,CAISISRGVGNQPQHF
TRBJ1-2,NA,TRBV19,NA,TGTGCCAGTAGTATAGAGAGTGGGGGCAACTATGGCTACACCTTC,CASSIESGGNYGYTF
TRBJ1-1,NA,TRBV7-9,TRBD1,TGTGCCAGCAGATACACAGGGGGCGGAATGAACACTGAAGCTTTCTTT,CASRYTGGGMNTEAFF
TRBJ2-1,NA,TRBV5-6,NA,TGTGCCAGCAGCTTGATTAATGAGCAGTTCTTC,CASSLINEQFF
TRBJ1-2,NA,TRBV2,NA,TGTGCCAGCAACCCCAACAGTCCCCGCTATGGCTACACCTTC,CASNPNSPRYGYTF
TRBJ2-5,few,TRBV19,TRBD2,TGTGCCAGTAGTATAGCGGCTAGCGGACCCCAAGAGACCCAGTACTTC,CASSIAASGPQETQYF
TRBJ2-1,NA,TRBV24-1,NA,TGTGCCACCAGTGTTGGCGGGACCACCGTTGATGAGCAGTTCTTC,CATSVGGTTVDEQFF
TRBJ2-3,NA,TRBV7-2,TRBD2,TGTGCCAGCAGCTTATCTAGCGGGAGTTCGAATACGCAGTATTTT,CASSLSSGSSNTQYF
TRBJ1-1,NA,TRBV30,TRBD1,TGTGCCTGGAGCAGGGGGACGGTGAACACTGAAGCTTTCTTT,CAWSRGTVNTEAFF
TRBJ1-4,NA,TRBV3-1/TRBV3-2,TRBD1,TGTGCCAGCAGCCGAATACAGGGGGGTAATGAAAAACTGTTTTTT,CASSRIQGGNEKLFF
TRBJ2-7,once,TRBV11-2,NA,TGTGCCAGCAGCTATGCTGGGGCGAGGGAGCAGTACTTC,CASSYAGAREQYF
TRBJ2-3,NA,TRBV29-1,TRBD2,TGCAGCGTTGCGGGGGGGTTGGGGGACACAGATACGCAGTATTTT,CSVAGGLGDTDTQYF
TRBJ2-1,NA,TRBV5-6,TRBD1,TGTGCCAGCAGCTATTCCGGGACAGGGGTCTTTAGCTCCTACAATGAGCAGTTCTTC,CASSYSGTGVFSSYNEQFF
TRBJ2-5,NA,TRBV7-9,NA,TGTGCCAGCAGCTTAGATATTTGGGACCGGGAAGAGACCCAGTACTTC,CASSLDIWDREETQYF
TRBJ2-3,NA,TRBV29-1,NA,TGCAGCTTCACTCCCCACGGGGGCACAGATACGCAGTATTTT,CSFTPHGGTDTQYF
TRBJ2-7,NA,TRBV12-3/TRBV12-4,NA,TGTGCCAGCAGCCGGACAGCGTACGAGCAGTACTTC,CASSRTAYEQYF
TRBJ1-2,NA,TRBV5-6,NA,TGTGCCAGCAGCTCCCAGCCGGGGGGCTACACCTTC,CASSSQPGGYTF
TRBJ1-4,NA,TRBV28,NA,TGTGCCAGCAGTTTACCGGGAGAACTGTTTTTT,CASSLPGELFF
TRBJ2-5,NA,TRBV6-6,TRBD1,TGTGCCAGCAGCGGACAGGGCCAAGAGACCCAGTACTTC,CASSGQGQETQYF
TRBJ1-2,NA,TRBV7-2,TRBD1,TGTGCCAGCAGCTTGGCTGGACAGGTCCTTGCCTTC,CASSLAGQVLAF
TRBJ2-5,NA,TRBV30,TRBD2,TGTGCCTGGAGTAATCCGGGACTAGCTCTAGAGACCCAGTACTTC,CAWSNPGLALETQYF
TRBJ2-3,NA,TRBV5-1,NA,TGCGCCAGCAGCTTTAGGGTCGCAGATACGCAGTATTTT,CASSFRVADTQYF
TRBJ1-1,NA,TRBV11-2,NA,TGTGCCAGCAGGACTGTAATAGGAGCTGAAGCTTTCTTT,CASRTVIGAEAFF
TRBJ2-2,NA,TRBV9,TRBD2,TGTGCCAGCAGCGTAGGACTAGCGGTGAACACCGGGGAGCTGTTTTTT,CASSVGLAVNTGELFF
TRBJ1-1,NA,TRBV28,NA,TGTGCCAGCAGTCCCCACTCATACGACACTGAAGCTTTCTTT,CASSPHSYDTEAFF
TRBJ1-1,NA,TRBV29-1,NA,TGCAGCGTTGCTGACGGGGGGCAACCCACTGAAGCTTTCTTT,CSVADGGQPTEAFF
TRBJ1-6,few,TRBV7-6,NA,TGTGCCAGCAGCTCGTCCGGGACTTCTCCTTCACCCCTCCACTTT,CASSSSGTSPSPLHF
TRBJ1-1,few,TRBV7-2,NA,TGTGCCAGCAGCTTAGCGGGTCCTCCGGGGGCAACTGAAGCTTTCTTT,CASSLAGPPGATEAFF
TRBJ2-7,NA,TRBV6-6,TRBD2,TGTGCCAGCAGTCGCCGACTAGCGGGGGAACCAAACCGCTACGAGCAGTACTTC,CASSRRLAGEPNRYEQYF
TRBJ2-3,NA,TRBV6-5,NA,TGTGCCAGCAGTTACTCGTTGCCGCGCACAGATACGCAGTATTTT,CASSYSLPRTDTQYF
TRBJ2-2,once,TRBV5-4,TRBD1,TGTGCCAGCAGCTCTTTACAGGGGTCCGGGGAGCTGTTTTTT,CASSSLQGSGELFF
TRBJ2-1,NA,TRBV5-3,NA,TGTGCCAGAAGCTTGGGGGCGGGGAACCCCTACAATGAGCAGTTCTTC,CARSLGAGNPYNEQFF
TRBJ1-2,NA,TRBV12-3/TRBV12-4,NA,TGTGCCAGCACCATAGGGGGCTATGGCTACACCTTC,CASTIGGYGYTF
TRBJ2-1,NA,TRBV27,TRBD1,TGTGCCAGCAGTATCTACGCCCAACCGGGACAGGGGTTTTGGCCGACGTACAATGAGCAGTTCTTC,CASSIYAQPGQGFWPTYNEQFF
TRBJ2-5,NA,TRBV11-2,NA,TGTGCCAGCAGCCGCACCCAGGGTGTAGAGACCCAGTACTTC,CASSRTQGVETQYF
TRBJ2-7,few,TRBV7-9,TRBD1,TGTGCCAGCAGCTTTATACAGGGGCCGCGATCGCGAGTAAAGTACTTC,CASSFIQGPRSRVKYF
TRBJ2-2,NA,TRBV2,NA,TGTGCCAGCAACCCGGGAAGTGCCGGGGAGCTGTTTTTT,CASNPGSAGELFF
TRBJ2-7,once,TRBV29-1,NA,TGCAGCGTTGAACGGGACGGAACCTACGAGCAGTACTTC,CSVERDGTYEQYF
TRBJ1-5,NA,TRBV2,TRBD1,TGTGCCAGCAGGTTCGACAGGGCCCTAGATCAGCCCCAGCATTTT,CASRFDRALDQPQHF
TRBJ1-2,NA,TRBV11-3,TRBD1,TGTGCCAGCAGCCCTAGGCGGGATTACAGGGGTAGGAACTATGGCTACACCTTC,CASSPRRDYRGRNYGYTF
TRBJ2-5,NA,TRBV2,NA,TGTGCCAGCACAAGGGGCCCCCAAGAGACCCAGTACTTC,CASTRGPQETQYF